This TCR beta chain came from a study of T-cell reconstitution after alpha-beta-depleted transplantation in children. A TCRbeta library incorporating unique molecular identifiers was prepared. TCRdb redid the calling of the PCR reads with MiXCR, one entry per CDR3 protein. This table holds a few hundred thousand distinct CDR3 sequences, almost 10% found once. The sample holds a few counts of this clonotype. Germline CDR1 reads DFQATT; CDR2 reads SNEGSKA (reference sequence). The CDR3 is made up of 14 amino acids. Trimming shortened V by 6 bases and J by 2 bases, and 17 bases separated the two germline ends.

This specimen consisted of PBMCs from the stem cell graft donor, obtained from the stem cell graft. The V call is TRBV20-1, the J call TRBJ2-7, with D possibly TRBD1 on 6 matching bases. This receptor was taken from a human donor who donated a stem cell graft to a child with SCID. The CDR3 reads CSAKGWDTPYEQYF. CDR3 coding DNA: TGCAGTGCAAAAGGGTGGGACACTCCCTACGAGCAGTACTTC.